The T cell receptor beta chain under discussion was sequenced for a study of CD8+ T cells in alopecia areata. Described treatment: oral pan-JAK inhibitor, 5-10 mg twice daily. It was cDNA, reverse transcribed from extracted RNA, that served as the sequencing template. TCRdb keeps only in-frame clones here, not all; method: immunoSEQ multiplex PCR. The data contain about 200,000 clones, roughly two fifths of them singletons. The CDR3 is 15 amino acids. Germline CDR1 and CDR2: MGHRA and YSYEKL. V was cut by 5 bases and J by 1 base, with 11 bases left in between. This sequence was found in a human donor with alopecia areata. The V gene is TRBV4-1, the J gene TRBJ2-2; TRBD2 is a possible D gene (5 bases). The sequences come from CD4+ T cells sorted from blood, collected between weeks 30 and 35, from a patient treated with tofacitinib. DNA for the CDR3: TGCGCCAGCAGCTGGGCAGGACTGAACACCGGGGAGCTGTTTTTT. Protein: CASSWAGLNTGELFF.